A selection of T cell receptor beta chains follows, all from one sample in a study of CD8 T cells in Susac syndrome. TCRdb reprocessed the immunoSEQ multiplex PCR reads with MiXCR, giving one entry per CDR3 protein. The table shows about 400,000 distinct CDR3 sequences, with roughly 85% occurring only once. Sequencing was carried out using CD8+ T cells from PBMCs. The receptors were sampled from a human donor with multiple sclerosis. CDR3s include the opening cysteine and the closing phenylalanine or tryptophan. The D gene is left open where the match is weak. A row's size may be missing; if present it is once, few, many or a size class.

CDR3nt: TGTGCCTGGAGTGTAGACGGGACAGGGCCTAGTCAGCCCCAGCATTTT
CDR3aa: CAWSVDGTGPSQPQHF
abundance: .
j_gene: TRBJ1-5
d_gene: TRBD1
v_gene: TRBV30

CDR3nt: TGTGCCAGCAGCCTAAATGGGGCGATTGAAGCTTTCTTT
CDR3aa: CASSLNGAIEAFF
abundance: .
j_gene: TRBJ1-1
d_gene: .
v_gene: TRBV27

CDR3nt: TGTGCCAGCAGGGAACGGGACCCACTTCCCCAGCATTTT
CDR3aa: CASRERDPLPQHF
abundance: few
j_gene: TRBJ1-5
d_gene: .
v_gene: TRBV6-1

CDR3nt: TGTGCCAGCAGTGACCGGAGCGGACTTGGTGAGCAGTTCTTC
CDR3aa: CASSDRSGLGEQFF
abundance: .
j_gene: TRBJ2-1
d_gene: .
v_gene: TRBV2

CDR3nt: TGTGCCAGCAGTGAATTAACTGTGGCTGAAGCTTTCTTT
CDR3aa: CASSELTVAEAFF
abundance: .
j_gene: TRBJ1-1
d_gene: .
v_gene: TRBV6-1

CDR3nt: TGTGCCTGGAGTCCCAGCGGGGGCGAGACCCAGTACTTC
CDR3aa: CAWSPSGGETQYF
abundance: .
j_gene: TRBJ2-5
d_gene: TRBD2
v_gene: TRBV30

CDR3nt: TGTGCCAGCAGCGTAGATTCCTACCAAGAGACCCAGTACTTC
CDR3aa: CASSVDSYQETQYF
abundance: .
j_gene: TRBJ2-5
d_gene: .
v_gene: TRBV9

CDR3nt: TGTGCCAGTAGTATAGAGGGACAGGGGAGAAATGAGCAGTTCTTC
CDR3aa: CASSIEGQGRNEQFF
abundance: .
j_gene: TRBJ2-1
d_gene: TRBD1
v_gene: TRBV19

CDR3nt: TGTGCCAGCAGCCCGTATACCCTGAACACTGAAGCTTTCTTT
CDR3aa: CASSPYTLNTEAFF
abundance: once
j_gene: TRBJ1-1
d_gene: .
v_gene: TRBV5-5

CDR3nt: TGTGCCAGCAGTTCAACAGGGGGCGTCCAGCCCCAGCATTTT
CDR3aa: CASSSTGGVQPQHF
abundance: .
j_gene: TRBJ1-5
d_gene: TRBD1
v_gene: TRBV27

CDR3nt: TGCAGCGTTTCGGACGAGAACTATGGCTACACCTTC
CDR3aa: CSVSDENYGYTF
abundance: once
j_gene: TRBJ1-2
d_gene: .
v_gene: TRBV29-1

CDR3nt: TGTGCCAGCAGCCAAGACTCTAGGGACAGATTCTACAATGAGCAGTTCTTC
CDR3aa: CASSQDSRDRFYNEQFF
abundance: .
j_gene: TRBJ2-1
d_gene: TRBD1
v_gene: TRBV3-1

CDR3nt: TGTGCCAGCACCTTCCGGGCTGAGCAGTTCTTC
CDR3aa: CASTFRAEQFF
abundance: .
j_gene: TRBJ2-1
d_gene: .
v_gene: TRBV7-9

CDR3nt: TGTGCCTGGAGTATAGCGGAGGGCGAGCAGTACTTC
CDR3aa: CAWSIAEGEQYF
abundance: .
j_gene: TRBJ2-7
d_gene: .
v_gene: TRBV30

CDR3nt: TGTGCCATCACAACCGGGGGGGAGACGAACACTGAAGCTTTCTTT
CDR3aa: CAITTGGETNTEAFF
abundance: .
j_gene: TRBJ1-1
d_gene: .
v_gene: TRBV10-3

CDR3nt: TGTGCCAGCAGTTACTCCCTCGACAAACTCGGGACTGAAGCTTTCTTT
CDR3aa: CASSYSLDKLGTEAFF
abundance: .
j_gene: TRBJ1-1
d_gene: .
v_gene: TRBV6-2/TRBV6-3

CDR3nt: TGTGCCAGCACCCCTCGGGGTGGCGGGGAGCTGTTTTTT
CDR3aa: CASTPRGGGELFF
abundance: .
j_gene: TRBJ2-2
d_gene: .
v_gene: TRBV7-9

CDR3nt: TGTGCCAGCAGCTACTCTGTAGGGTGGTACGAGCAGTACTTC
CDR3aa: CASSYSVGWYEQYF
abundance: .
j_gene: TRBJ2-7
d_gene: .
v_gene: TRBV7-2

CDR3nt: TGTGCCAGTAGTTGGCAGACCGATGGCTACACCTTC
CDR3aa: CASSWQTDGYTF
abundance: .
j_gene: TRBJ1-2
d_gene: .
v_gene: TRBV19

CDR3nt: TGTGCCTGGAGCCGTACCAACACTGAAGCTTTCTTT
CDR3aa: CAWSRTNTEAFF
abundance: .
j_gene: TRBJ1-1
d_gene: .
v_gene: TRBV30

CDR3nt: TGTGCCAGCAGTCGCCTTTCAGCAAACACTGAAGCTTTCTTT
CDR3aa: CASSRLSANTEAFF
abundance: .
j_gene: TRBJ1-1
d_gene: .
v_gene: TRBV6-1

CDR3nt: TGCGCCAGCAGCTTAAGCGGTGGCTACACCTTC
CDR3aa: CASSLSGGYTF
abundance: few
j_gene: TRBJ1-2
d_gene: .
v_gene: TRBV4-1

CDR3nt: TGTGCCAGCAGTTTAGGGACAGGCACAGATACGCAGTATTTT
CDR3aa: CASSLGTGTDTQYF
abundance: .
j_gene: TRBJ2-3
d_gene: TRBD1
v_gene: TRBV5-1

CDR3nt: TGCGCCAGCAGCTTGGTTGAGAGTACTAGGGAGCAGTACTTC
CDR3aa: CASSLVESTREQYF
abundance: .
j_gene: TRBJ2-7
d_gene: .
v_gene: TRBV5-1

CDR3nt: TGTGCCAGCAGCCCGGGAGCCGGGACAAACAATCAGCCCCAGCATTTT
CDR3aa: CASSPGAGTNNQPQHF
abundance: .
j_gene: TRBJ1-5
d_gene: .
v_gene: TRBV27

CDR3nt: TGTGCCACCGTCGGGACTAGCGGGAGCGATGAGCAGTTCTTC
CDR3aa: CATVGTSGSDEQFF
abundance: .
j_gene: TRBJ2-1
d_gene: TRBD2
v_gene: TRBV10-3

CDR3nt: TGTGCCAGCGGGTCGACTAGCGGGAGTGATACGCAGTATTTT
CDR3aa: CASGSTSGSDTQYF
abundance: once
j_gene: TRBJ2-3
d_gene: TRBD2
v_gene: TRBV5-6

CDR3nt: TGTGCCAGCAGCCCGGACGGTGGCAATCAGCCCCAGCATTTT
CDR3aa: CASSPDGGNQPQHF
abundance: .
j_gene: TRBJ1-5
d_gene: .
v_gene: TRBV7-9

CDR3nt: TGCAGTGCTGAGAGTCTGGTCGCAGGGGAAGCTTTCTTT
CDR3aa: CSAESLVAGEAFF
abundance: once
j_gene: TRBJ1-1
d_gene: .
v_gene: TRBV20-1

CDR3nt: TGTGCCAGCAGTTACTCGAGAGGGTCGGGGAACACTGAAGCTTTCTTT
CDR3aa: CASSYSRGSGNTEAFF
abundance: once
j_gene: TRBJ1-1
d_gene: .
v_gene: TRBV6-5

CDR3nt: TGTGCCAGCGGGCCGAACCAGCCCCAGCATTTT
CDR3aa: CASGPNQPQHF
abundance: .
j_gene: TRBJ1-5
d_gene: .
v_gene: TRBV2

CDR3nt: TGTGCCAGCAGTTTACTTTACAGCTCCTACGAGCAGTACTTC
CDR3aa: CASSLLYSSYEQYF
abundance: .
j_gene: TRBJ2-7
d_gene: .
v_gene: TRBV12-3/TRBV12-4

CDR3nt: TGTGCCAGCAGCACACCGGGACTAGCAATAACCGAGCAGTACTTC
CDR3aa: CASSTPGLAITEQYF
abundance: .
j_gene: TRBJ2-7
d_gene: TRBD2
v_gene: TRBV7-8

CDR3nt: TGTGCCAGCAGCCCCGGGGATACCTATGGCTACACCTTC
CDR3aa: CASSPGDTYGYTF
abundance: .
j_gene: TRBJ1-2
d_gene: .
v_gene: TRBV9

CDR3nt: TGTGCCAGCAGTTTAGGGGCAGGGCCATTAAGGGGTCAGCCCCAGCATTTT
CDR3aa: CASSLGAGPLRGQPQHF
abundance: .
j_gene: TRBJ1-5
d_gene: .
v_gene: TRBV27

CDR3nt: TGCAGTGCCACGCGGACAGGGAAGGAAGATACGCAGTATTTT
CDR3aa: CSATRTGKEDTQYF
abundance: .
j_gene: TRBJ2-3
d_gene: TRBD1
v_gene: TRBV20-1

CDR3nt: TGTGCCAGCAGCTTTGAGGAAAAACTGTTTTTT
CDR3aa: CASSFEEKLFF
abundance: few
j_gene: TRBJ1-4
d_gene: .
v_gene: TRBV5-4

CDR3nt: TGCAGTGCTAGCACAGGGTCCGGGGAGCTGTTTTTT
CDR3aa: CSASTGSGELFF
abundance: .
j_gene: TRBJ2-2
d_gene: .
v_gene: TRBV20-1

CDR3nt: TGTGCTAGTGGCCCAGGACAGGGGCAAGGCTACGAGCAGTACTTC
CDR3aa: CASGPGQGQGYEQYF
abundance: .
j_gene: TRBJ2-7
d_gene: TRBD1
v_gene: TRBV12-5

CDR3nt: TGTGCCTGGACGCCGGATTACTATGGCTACACCTTC
CDR3aa: CAWTPDYYGYTF
abundance: .
j_gene: TRBJ1-2
d_gene: .
v_gene: TRBV30

CDR3nt: TGCAGTGCTAGAGATTTGGGAGGTCCGTACGAGCAGTACTTC
CDR3aa: CSARDLGGPYEQYF
abundance: once
j_gene: TRBJ2-7
d_gene: .
v_gene: TRBV20-1

CDR3nt: TGTGCCAGCAGCCAAGGGAGACAGGGATCGGATGGCTACACCTTC
CDR3aa: CASSQGRQGSDGYTF
abundance: .
j_gene: TRBJ1-2
d_gene: TRBD1
v_gene: TRBV4-2

CDR3nt: TGTGCCAGCAGCTTAACGAGACGGGGCAAGAACGGGGAGCTGTTTTTT
CDR3aa: CASSLTRRGKNGELFF
abundance: .
j_gene: TRBJ2-2
d_gene: .
v_gene: TRBV7-3

CDR3nt: TGTGCCAGCAGTTATGTAGAGGGGGCACAGCCCCAGCATTTT
CDR3aa: CASSYVEGAQPQHF
abundance: .
j_gene: TRBJ1-5
d_gene: TRBD1
v_gene: TRBV6-5

CDR3nt: TGTGCCAGCAGCTTAGACAGCTTCTCCTACAATGAGCAGTTCTTC
CDR3aa: CASSLDSFSYNEQFF
abundance: .
j_gene: TRBJ2-1
d_gene: .
v_gene: TRBV13

CDR3nt: TGTGCCAGCAGTGTAGGAGGGTCGGGTAATCAGCCCCAGCATTTT
CDR3aa: CASSVGGSGNQPQHF
abundance: .
j_gene: TRBJ1-5
d_gene: .
v_gene: TRBV6-4

CDR3nt: TGCGCCAGCAGCCAAGGGGGGTATCAGCCCCAGCATTTT
CDR3aa: CASSQGGYQPQHF
abundance: .
j_gene: TRBJ1-5
d_gene: .
v_gene: TRBV4-1

CDR3nt: TGTGCCAGCAGTGACACGACAGACTTCTCCTACAATGAGCAGTTCTTC
CDR3aa: CASSDTTDFSYNEQFF
abundance: .
j_gene: TRBJ2-1
d_gene: .
v_gene: TRBV6-1

CDR3nt: TGTGCCAGCAGTGAGAGGTCCGAGCAGTTCTTC
CDR3aa: CASSERSEQFF
abundance: .
j_gene: TRBJ2-1
d_gene: .
v_gene: TRBV2

CDR3nt: TGTGCCAGCAGTAGGGACGGCGAGAGCTCCTACGAGCAGTACTTC
CDR3aa: CASSRDGESSYEQYF
abundance: .
j_gene: TRBJ2-7
d_gene: .
v_gene: TRBV6-1

CDR3nt: TGTGCCAGCTCACCACCCCAAGAGACCCAGTACTTC
CDR3aa: CASSPPQETQYF
abundance: .
j_gene: TRBJ2-5
d_gene: .
v_gene: TRBV18

CDR3nt: TGCAGCGTGGGGACAGGAGTCTCGTATGGCTACACCTTC
CDR3aa: CSVGTGVSYGYTF
abundance: .
j_gene: TRBJ1-2
d_gene: TRBD1
v_gene: TRBV29-1

CDR3nt: TGCGCCAGCAGCCAAGATCAGGCCCGGGGGGGCCCCTACAATGAGCAGTTCTTC
CDR3aa: CASSQDQARGGPYNEQFF
abundance: .
j_gene: TRBJ2-1
d_gene: TRBD2
v_gene: TRBV4-1

CDR3nt: TGTGCCTGGAGTGATCAGCGGGAGGGCCTCAATGAGCAGTTCTTC
CDR3aa: CAWSDQREGLNEQFF
abundance: .
j_gene: TRBJ2-1
d_gene: TRBD2
v_gene: TRBV30

CDR3nt: TGTGCCAGTAAGAGTGAAACCGGGGAGCTGTTTTTT
CDR3aa: CASKSETGELFF
abundance: .
j_gene: TRBJ2-2
d_gene: .
v_gene: TRBV19

CDR3nt: TGTGCCAGCAGCCTTTTTAACCGGGACGGAAGCAATCAGCCCCAGCATTTT
CDR3aa: CASSLFNRDGSNQPQHF
abundance: .
j_gene: TRBJ1-5
d_gene: .
v_gene: TRBV7-8

CDR3nt: TGTGCCAGCAGTTACTCGGACAGGGGGCTGGGAGCTTTCTTT
CDR3aa: CASSYSDRGLGAFF
abundance: .
j_gene: TRBJ1-1
d_gene: TRBD1
v_gene: TRBV6-2/TRBV6-3